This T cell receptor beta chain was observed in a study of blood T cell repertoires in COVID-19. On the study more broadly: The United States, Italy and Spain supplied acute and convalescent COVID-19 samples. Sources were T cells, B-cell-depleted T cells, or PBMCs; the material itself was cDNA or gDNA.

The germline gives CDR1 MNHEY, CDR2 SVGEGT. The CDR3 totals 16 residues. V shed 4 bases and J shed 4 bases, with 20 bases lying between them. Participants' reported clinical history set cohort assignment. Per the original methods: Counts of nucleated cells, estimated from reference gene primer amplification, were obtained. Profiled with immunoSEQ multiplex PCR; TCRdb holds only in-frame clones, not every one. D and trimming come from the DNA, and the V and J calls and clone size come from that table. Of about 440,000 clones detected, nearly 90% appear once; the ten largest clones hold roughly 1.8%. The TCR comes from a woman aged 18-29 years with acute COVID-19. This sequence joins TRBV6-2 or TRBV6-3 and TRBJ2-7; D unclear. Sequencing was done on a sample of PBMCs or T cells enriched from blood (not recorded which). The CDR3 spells CASSFRSRYESYEQYF. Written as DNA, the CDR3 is TGTGCCAGCAGTTTCCGCTCGCGCTACGAAAGTTACGAGCAGTACTTC.